The rows below give T cell receptor beta chains drawn from one sample of a study of blood T cell repertoires in COVID-19. TCRdb's table, derived via immunoSEQ multiplex PCR, lists solely in-frame clones and lacks some. Of about 280,000 clones detected, around 85% appear once; the ten largest clones hold approximately 11%. Sequencing was carried out using peripheral blood. Receptors were obtained from a woman in her 70s with acute or convalescent COVID-19. Each CDR3 is given with its conserved first and last residue. A D gene is named only where the DNA matches it firmly. A row's size may be missing; if present it is once, few, many or a size class.

cdr3_nt: TGTGCCAGCTCACCAGGAGTCAGGGGGTCTGGAAACACCATATATTTT
cdr3_aa: CASSPGVRGSGNTIYF
d_call: TRBD1
clone_size: .
j_call: TRBJ1-3
v_call: TRBV18

cdr3_nt: TGCGCCAGCAGCTCGCTAGCGGGGGCGGATAATGAGCAGTTCTTC
cdr3_aa: CASSSLAGADNEQFF
d_call: TRBD2
clone_size: .
j_call: TRBJ2-1
v_call: TRBV5-1

cdr3_nt: TGTGCCAGCAGCTGGGGACAGTCTTACACTGAAGCTTTCTTT
cdr3_aa: CASSWGQSYTEAFF
d_call: TRBD1
clone_size: .
j_call: TRBJ1-1
v_call: TRBV7-2

cdr3_nt: TGTGCCAGCGGAGGACTAGGGACCCAGTACTTC
cdr3_aa: CASGGLGTQYF
d_call: TRBD2
clone_size: .
j_call: TRBJ2-5
v_call: TRBV12-3/TRBV12-4

cdr3_nt: TGTGCCAGCAGTCAAACACGACAGGCCCTCGCGGAGCAGTACTTC
cdr3_aa: CASSQTRQALAEQYF
d_call: .
clone_size: .
j_call: TRBJ2-7
v_call: TRBV6-6

cdr3_nt: TGTGCCAGCACCTACGAGGTATATGGGCGGGGCGTAAGGGACACTGAAGCTTTCTTT
cdr3_aa: CASTYEVYGRGVRDTEAFF
d_call: .
clone_size: .
j_call: TRBJ1-1
v_call: TRBV6-6

cdr3_nt: TGTGCCAGCAGTTTCGGGGGAATGAACGAGCAGTACTTC
cdr3_aa: CASSFGGMNEQYF
d_call: .
clone_size: .
j_call: TRBJ2-7
v_call: TRBV12-3/TRBV12-4

cdr3_nt: TGTGCCAGCAGTGATACCGGGACAGGGTCCACCGGGGAGCTGTTTTTT
cdr3_aa: CASSDTGTGSTGELFF
d_call: TRBD1
clone_size: .
j_call: TRBJ2-2
v_call: TRBV25-1

cdr3_nt: TGTGCCAGCCGGGACAGGGGATACCCCAGATATGGCTACACCTTC
cdr3_aa: CASRDRGYPRYGYTF
d_call: TRBD1
clone_size: once
j_call: TRBJ1-2
v_call: TRBV3-1/TRBV3-2

cdr3_nt: TGTGCCAGCAGCCAAGGCGTTATAACGGGGGCTTTCTTT
cdr3_aa: CASSQGVITGAFF
d_call: .
clone_size: .
j_call: TRBJ1-1
v_call: TRBV3-1/TRBV3-2

cdr3_nt: TGTGCCAGCAGCCAATCGGCGGGAACTTTGGCAGATACGCAGTATTTT
cdr3_aa: CASSQSAGTLADTQYF
d_call: .
clone_size: once
j_call: TRBJ2-3
v_call: TRBV9

cdr3_nt: TGTGCCTGTACCTACGGGAGCCTCAAAAACATTCAGTACTTC
cdr3_aa: CACTYGSLKNIQYF
d_call: .
clone_size: .
j_call: TRBJ2-4
v_call: TRBV30

cdr3_nt: TGTGCCAGCCTATCATACGGGAGGGACACTGAAGCTTTCTTT
cdr3_aa: CASLSYGRDTEAFF
d_call: .
clone_size: .
j_call: TRBJ1-1
v_call: TRBV11-2

cdr3_nt: TGTGCCAGCAGCTTAGTGGGACAGCTTAGGAACGGCTACACCTTC
cdr3_aa: CASSLVGQLRNGYTF
d_call: TRBD1
clone_size: .
j_call: TRBJ1-2
v_call: TRBV7-9

cdr3_nt: TGCGCCAGCAGTGAGGGGACCAGGGGCCATGGCTACACCTTC
cdr3_aa: CASSEGTRGHGYTF
d_call: .
clone_size: few
j_call: TRBJ1-2
v_call: TRBV10-1

cdr3_nt: TGTGCCAGTACTCCGGGGGGCTCAGATACGCAGTATTTT
cdr3_aa: CASTPGGSDTQYF
d_call: .
clone_size: .
j_call: TRBJ2-3
v_call: TRBV19

cdr3_nt: TGTGCCAGCAGTGTTTCGGGAGAGTCAGGAAACACCATATATTTT
cdr3_aa: CASSVSGESGNTIYF
d_call: .
clone_size: few
j_call: TRBJ1-3
v_call: TRBV2

cdr3_nt: TGTGCCAGCAGCTGGGGGGGATCCACTGAAGCTTTCTTT
cdr3_aa: CASSWGGSTEAFF
d_call: .
clone_size: .
j_call: TRBJ1-1
v_call: TRBV5-5

cdr3_nt: TGCGCCAGCAGTGGACTGACCACCTACAATGAGCAGTTCTTC
cdr3_aa: CASSGLTTYNEQFF
d_call: .
clone_size: .
j_call: TRBJ2-1
v_call: TRBV10-1